This T cell receptor (beta chain) was profiled in a study of blood T cell repertoires in COVID-19. Across the whole study: Sites in the United States, Italy and Spain provided acute and convalescent COVID-19 samples.

TCRdb keeps only in-frame clones here, not all; method: immunoSEQ multiplex PCR. The sample has about 310,000 clones; around 86% are singletons. The V gene lost 4 bases and the J gene lost 5 bases, with 11 bases spanning the gap. Germline CDR1 reads LGHNA; CDR2 reads YNFKEQ. The CDR3 covers 13 residues. The receptor comes from a man in his sixties who had recovered from COVID-19. J is TRBJ1-2 and V is TRBV4-2; TRBD1 might be the D (5 bases). The source material was PBMCs or T cells enriched from blood (not recorded which). CDR3 sequence: CASSRDSRYGYTF. The CDR3 DNA follows: TGTGCCAGCAGCCGCGACAGCAGATATGGCTACACCTTC.